The clone carrying this T cell receptor beta chain showed up many times. The CDR3 totals 15 residues. CDR1 is MNHEY and CDR2 is SMNVEV in the germline V gene (reference sequence). V was trimmed by 2 bases and J by 0 bases, leaving 11 bases between them. This record belongs to a study of early T cells in non-severe SARS-CoV-2 infection. TCRdb recomputed calls from the 5' RACE reads with MiXCR, one row per CDR3 protein. The top ten clones hold 15% to 19% of a sample with around 63,000 distinct CDR3 sequences, 8% to 10% of them seen once. This specimen was whole blood, taken at baseline. The source is an adult who was a healthcare worker with PCR-confirmed SARS-CoV-2 infection or an uninfected control (not recorded which). The rearrangement links TRBV27 to TRBJ2-7; possible D gene TRBD2, 5 bases. CDR3 in amino acids: CASSLTSGNSYEQYF. Written as DNA, the CDR3 is TGTGCCAGCAGTTTAACGTCGGGGAACTCCTACGAGCAGTACTTC.